This TCR beta chain came from a study of blood T cell repertoires in COVID-19 (dated by TCRdb to 2019 to 2021). In terms of the full investigation: For ImmuneRACE Cohort 3, a participant was defined as recovered based on two consecutive negative NP/OP PCR tests, clearance by a healthcare professional, or resolution of symptoms. Collaborator samples came from the United States, Italy and Spain and covered acute and convalescent phases of COVID-19. The prospective study material was composed of cDNA or gDNA derived from T cells, B-cell-depleted T cells, or PBMCs. The dataset comprised deeply sampled blood TCRbeta repertoires from subjects exposed to, actively infected with, or recovered from COVID-19. The repertoires were made available in a free public database intended to serve as a resource for research on the immune response to SARS-CoV-2. The samples were drawn from two sources: the first 160 participants of the ongoing ImmuneRACE study, and over 950 subjects contributed by 6 global collaborators. Sample metadata almost always included a de-identified subject ID, COVID-19 status, age in years and sex. HLA class I and class II types, where available, came from metadata supplied by the sample provider rather than from assay-based typing.

There are 15 amino acids in the CDR3, from cysteine to phenylalanine inclusive. The retained sequence is limited to the CDR3, 45 bases, with the frame set at the first base. V is shortened by 5 bases, J by 4 bases, and the region joining them spans 17 bases. Looking up the germline V gene yields CDR1 SGHTA and CDR2 FQGTGA. The immunoSEQ Assay, a bias-controlled multiplex PCR, was used to amplify TCRbeta CDR3 regions from genomic DNA. The authors' analysis ran thus. Nucleated cell counts per sample were estimated from amplification of reference gene primers within the assay. To quantify the absolute abundance of each unique TCRbeta CDR3 rearrangement, sequence reads were collapsed and filtered. For each sample, productive Simpson clonality was calculated as the square root of Simpson's diversity index across productive rearrangements. TCRdb stores this immuneACCESS table with in-frame sequences only. Part of the clones is absent; in the studies checked, under half of the shortfall reflects unresolved V genes, and no reason is known for the rest. D and trimming come from the DNA, and the V and J calls and clone size come from that table. For this sample the table gives roughly 160,000 clones, of which 79% were detected only once. The ten top clones hold roughly 20% of the sample.

Details on this clone: Its antigen is currently not known. No much larger clone exists at a distance of one base, and base qualities are not known.

Participants in the prospective study were enrolled through a virtual design, were aged roughly 18 to 90 years, and lived in approximately 25 United States geographic areas. In the prospective study, participants were assigned to cohorts based on the clinical history participants reported in a screening survey and a study questionnaire. Mobile phlebotomists in the prospective study collected whole blood, serum and a nasopharyngeal or oropharyngeal swab from every participant. Participants in the prospective study had the option to provide additional blood draws and questionnaires over a roughly two-month period. Prospective study blood samples were shipped either frozen or at room temperature before DNA extraction. Broader findings and caveats from the paper: How much clinical and demographic metadata was included differed by source and by participant, and the metadata was provided uncurated.

This clonotype was sampled from a woman in her 70s in a cohort exposed to, infected with or recovered from COVID-19 (not recorded which). Recombination linked TRBV7-3 to TRBJ1-1; a weak D assignment points to TRBD1 (5 bases agree). The sample was PBMCs or T cells enriched from blood (not recorded which). The CDR3 reads CASSQSGGGATEAFF. The nucleotide sequence reads as follows: TGTGCCAGCAGCCAATCTGGTGGTGGGGCCACTGAAGCTTTCTTT.